A selection of T cell receptor beta chains follows, all from one sample in a study of human T cells and chemical hapten exposure. TCRdb processed the RACE reads anew with MiXCR; each CDR3 protein has one entry. The table records under 95,000 distinct CDR3 sequences, roughly 8% of them present only once. Sequenced: whole blood. All receptors derive from a female donor in good health. Some clones in this sample may be carry-over from other donors' samples. Each CDR3 is given with its conserved first and last residue. Fields, in order: D gene, J gene, V gene, clone size, CDR3 protein, CDR3 DNA. The D gene is left open where the match is weak. Clone size is not always given. Where it is, it says once, few, many or a class for expanded clones.

>-|TRBJ1-4|TRBV28|-
CASGMGARDEKLFF
TGTGCCAGCGGAATGGGGGCCAGAGATGAAAAACTGTTTTTT
>-|TRBJ2-7|TRBV12-3/TRBV12-4|many
CASSPDQYEQYF
TGTGCCAGCAGCCCGGACCAATACGAGCAGTACTTC
>TRBD1|TRBJ1-4|TRBV5-1|many
CASSPGQGSDEKLFF
TGCGCCAGCAGCCCCGGACAGGGGAGCGATGAAAAACTGTTTTTT
>TRBD1|TRBJ1-3|TRBV12-3/TRBV12-4|many
CASSRQGAGNTIYF
TGTGCCAGCAGTCGCCAGGGGGCTGGAAACACCATATATTTT
>-|TRBJ1-4|TRBV4-3|few
CASSQDLIGANEKLFF
TGCGCCAGCAGCCAAGACCTAATTGGGGCTAATGAAAAACTGTTTTTT
>-|TRBJ2-4|TRBV20-1|-
CSARDSLGSAKNIQYF
TGCAGTGCTAGAGATAGCCTTGGGTCAGCCAAAAACATTCAGTACTTC
>TRBD1|TRBJ1-2|TRBV7-9|few
CASSLPPGTGGDGYTF
TGTGCCAGCAGCTTACCCCCCGGGACAGGGGGCGACGGCTACACCTTC
>TRBD2|TRBJ2-3|TRBV3-1|many
CASSQVLAGGVTDTQYF
TGTGCCAGCAGCCAAGTTCTTGCGGGAGGGGTTACAGATACGCAGTATTTT
>-|TRBJ1-3|TRBV29-1|few
CSVEMGNDGNTIYF
TGCAGCGTTGAAATGGGAAACGATGGAAACACCATATATTTT
>TRBD2|TRBJ2-3|TRBV28|-
CASSPSGTADTQYF
TGTGCCAGCAGTCCTAGCGGGACGGCAGATACGCAGTATTTT
>-|TRBJ2-3|TRBV4-2|few
CASSQVGAGATDTQYF
TGTGCCAGCAGCCAAGTAGGAGCGGGCGCCACAGATACGCAGTATTTT
>TRBD2|TRBJ2-1|TRBV6-2/TRBV6-3|-
CASSYSGLSGKTYNEQFF
TGTGCCAGCAGTTACTCTGGCCTGAGCGGGAAGACCTACAATGAGCAGTTCTTC
>-|TRBJ1-2|TRBV7-9|-
CASSYSGPNSYGYTF
TGTGCCAGCAGCTACTCCGGACCGAACTCTTATGGCTACACCTTC
>TRBD1|TRBJ1-1|TRBV7-9|few
CASSDLGQGFPEAFF
TGTGCCAGCAGCGACCTAGGACAGGGTTTCCCTGAAGCTTTCTTT
>-|TRBJ2-2|TRBV3-1|-
CASSPAWGAGGELFF
TGTGCCAGCAGCCCGGCGTGGGGGGCAGGCGGGGAGCTGTTTTTT
>-|TRBJ1-2|TRBV29-1|many
CSVLTGYGYTF
TGCAGCGTCCTGACAGGTTATGGCTACACCTTC
>TRBD1|TRBJ1-2|TRBV29-1|many
CSVDRDRGYTF
TGCAGCGTTGACCGGGACAGGGGGTACACCTTC
>-|TRBJ1-6|TRBV5-1|few
CASSLNTGFNSPLHF
TGCGCCAGCAGCCTGAACACGGGGTTTAATTCACCCCTCCACTTT
>-|TRBJ2-1|TRBV28|-
CASSSPWGESSYNEQFF
TGTGCCAGCAGTTCCCCTTGGGGAGAGAGCTCCTACAATGAGCAGTTCTTC
>-|TRBJ2-2|TRBV30|few
CAWSGTGSNTGELFF
TGTGCCTGGAGTGGAACAGGGTCAAACACCGGGGAGCTGTTTTTT
>-|TRBJ1-5|TRBV27|medium-sized
CASSLGSNQPQHF
TGTGCCAGCAGTTTGGGTAGCAATCAGCCCCAGCATTTT
>-|TRBJ2-3|TRBV28|-
CASSLLGEGHKDTQYF
TGTGCCAGCAGTTTATTAGGCGAGGGTCACAAGGATACGCAGTATTTT
>TRBD2|TRBJ2-1|TRBV27|many
CASSYVVTSGLPVDEQFF
TGTGCCAGCAGTTATGTAGTCACTAGCGGGCTCCCAGTCGATGAGCAGTTCTTC
>TRBD2|TRBJ2-1|TRBV7-2|few
CASSLAPGLAGVLNEQFF
TGTGCCAGCAGCTTAGCCCCGGGACTAGCGGGAGTTTTGAATGAGCAGTTCTTC
>-|TRBJ1-5|TRBV6-6|-
CASSYSGSNQPQHF
TGTGCCAGCAGTTACTCAGGTAGCAATCAGCCCCAGCATTTT
>-|TRBJ1-5|TRBV7-9|few
CASSLQNQPQHF
TGTGCCAGCAGCTTACAGAATCAGCCCCAGCATTTT
>-|TRBJ2-3|TRBV10-2|-
CASSASTDTQYF
TGCGCCAGCAGTGCCTCAACAGATACGCAGTATTTT
>-|TRBJ2-3|TRBV20-1|many
CSAGPGTAVRDTQYF
TGCAGTGCTGGCCCCGGGACTGCCGTTCGAGATACGCAGTATTTT
>-|TRBJ1-4|TRBV5-6|-
CASSSDSTLEKLFF
TGTGCCAGCAGCTCGGACAGTACGTTGGAAAAACTGTTTTTT
>-|TRBJ2-1|TRBV11-2|-
CASSLVISSYNKQFF
TGTGCCAGCAGCTTAGTTATCAGCTCCTACAATAAGCAGTTCTTC
>TRBD1|TRBJ1-4|TRBV7-9|-
CASSLPTGVFEKLFF
TGTGCCAGCAGCCTCCCGACAGGGGTGTTTGAAAAACTGTTTTTT
>TRBD2|TRBJ2-3|TRBV7-2|many
CASSVPSGSGTQYF
TGTGCCAGCAGCGTACCTAGCGGGAGTGGTACGCAGTATTTT
>-|TRBJ1-1|TRBV18|many
CASSSSGLSTEAFF
TGTGCCAGCTCGTCCTCAGGGCTTAGCACTGAAGCTTTCTTT
>-|TRBJ2-3|TRBV29-1|many
CSFHRNTDTQYF
TGCAGCTTCCACAGGAATACAGATACGCAGTATTTT
>TRBD1|TRBJ2-2|TRBV2|-
CASSGQGSGELFF
TGTGCCAGCAGTGGACAGGGGTCCGGGGAGCTGTTTTTT
>-|TRBJ1-5|TRBV4-1|many
CASSQVDLSNQPQHF
TGCGCCAGCAGCCAAGTTGACCTTAGCAATCAGCCCCAGCATTTT
>-|TRBJ2-7|TRBV6-6|many
CASSYGVDYEQYF
TGTGCCAGCAGTTATGGGGTCGACTACGAGCAGTACTTC
>-|TRBJ1-1|TRBV29-1|once
CSVDVGAEAFF
TGCAGCGTTGATGTTGGCGCTGAAGCTTTCTTT
>-|TRBJ2-6|TRBV28|-
CASSIRTNVLTF
TGTGCCAGCAGTATTAGGACCAACGTCCTGACTTTC
>TRBD2|TRBJ2-1|TRBV9|-
CASSVGLAGGEQFF
TGTGCCAGCAGCGTAGGACTAGCGGGAGGTGAGCAGTTCTTC
>-|TRBJ2-1|TRBV29-1|few
CSDLREGSYNEQFF
TGCAGCGACCTGAGAGAGGGCTCCTACAATGAGCAGTTCTTC
>-|TRBJ2-5|TRBV9|many
CASSVVNSETQYF
TGTGCCAGCAGCGTAGTAAACTCAGAGACCCAGTACTTC
>-|TRBJ2-7|TRBV7-2|-
CASNPGPYSDYEQYF
TGTGCCAGCAACCCCGGACCCTACTCTGACTACGAGCAGTACTTC
>-|TRBJ2-5|TRBV6-2/TRBV6-3|-
CASSTGHPGGETQYF
TGTGCCAGCAGCACGGGACACCCCGGGGGAGAGACCCAGTACTTC
>-|TRBJ1-1|TRBV4-3|few
CASSQDRRAGGSFF
TGCGCCAGCAGCCAAGATCGGAGGGCTGGTGGGTCTTTCTTT
>TRBD1|TRBJ1-1|TRBV6-6|-
CASAGGEWTEAFF
TGTGCCAGCGCAGGGGGCGAATGGACTGAAGCTTTCTTT
>TRBD1|TRBJ1-1|TRBV10-3|few
CAIRGQGPNTEAFF
TGTGCCATCAGGGGACAGGGTCCGAACACTGAAGCTTTCTTT